This T cell receptor beta chain was documented in a study of blood T cell dynamics during melanoma immunotherapy. Study-level findings and limits: The most clonal sorted CD8+ subset, immune-effector cells, was closest to cell-free DNA CDR3 sequences.

Time point denoted: pre-treatment baseline. At 12 weeks after first infusion, RECIST 1.1 defined response for most patients. Patients had no prior systemic cancer treatment, immunosuppressants or other active cancers. Measured with immunoSEQ multiplex PCR; TCRdb has only the in-frame clones, and not every one. The table includes some 14,000 clones, about 91% detected once. Turning to this clone: Its cognate antigen is unknown.

The CDR3 consists of 13 residues. V was cut by 4 bases and J by 2 bases, with 12 bases left in between. Germline loops: CDR1 SQVTM, CDR2 ANQGSEA. Sequencing was performed on effector memory CD8+ T cells from blood, taken from a patient treated with checkpoint blockade. The TCR sequence derives from a human donor with melanoma. The rearrangement joins TRBV29-1 to TRBJ2-7, with D maybe TRBD2 (5 bases). As DNA, the CDR3 is TGCAGCGTTGTTACGGGAATAGCCTACGAGCAGTACTTC. This codes for CSVVTGIAYEQYF.